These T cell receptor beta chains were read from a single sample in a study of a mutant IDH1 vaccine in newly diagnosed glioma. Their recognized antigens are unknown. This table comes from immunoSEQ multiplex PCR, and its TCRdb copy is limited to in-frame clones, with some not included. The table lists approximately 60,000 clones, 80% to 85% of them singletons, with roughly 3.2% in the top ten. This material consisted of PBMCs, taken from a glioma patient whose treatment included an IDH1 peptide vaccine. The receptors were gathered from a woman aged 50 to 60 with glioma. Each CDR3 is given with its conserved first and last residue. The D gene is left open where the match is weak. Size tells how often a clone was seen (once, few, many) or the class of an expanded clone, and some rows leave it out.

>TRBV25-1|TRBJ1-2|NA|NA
TGTGCCAGCAGTTTAGGACCGAACTATGGCTACACCTTC
CASSLGPNYGYTF
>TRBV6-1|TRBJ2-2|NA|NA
TGTGCCAGCAGTGCGGGGAACATTCAACCCGGCACCGGGGAGCTGTTTTTT
CASSAGNIQPGTGELFF
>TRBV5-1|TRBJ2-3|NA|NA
TGCGCCAGCAGCTTGGGTGCCGCAGATACGCAGTATTTT
CASSLGAADTQYF
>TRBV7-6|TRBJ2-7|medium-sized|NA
TGTGCCAGCAGCTTATCCACAGACTACGAGCAGTACTTC
CASSLSTDYEQYF
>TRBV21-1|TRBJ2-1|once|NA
TGTGCCAGCAGCAAAGCGCCAGGACAGGGGGGCTACAATGAGCAGTTCTTC
CASSKAPGQGGYNEQFF
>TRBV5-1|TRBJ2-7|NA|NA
TGCGCCAGCAGCTTAGGGTGGACTGAAACCGAGCAGTACTTC
CASSLGWTETEQYF
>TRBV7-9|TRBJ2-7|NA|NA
TGTGCCAGCAACCTCCCGGGATACGAGCAGTACTTC
CASNLPGYEQYF
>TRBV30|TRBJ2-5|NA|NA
TGTGCCTGGAGTGGCCAAGAGACCCAGTACTTC
CAWSGQETQYF
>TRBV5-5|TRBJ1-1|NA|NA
TGTGCCAGCAGCCTACAGGGTTTGCACACTGAAGCTTTCTTT
CASSLQGLHTEAFF
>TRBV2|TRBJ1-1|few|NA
TGTGCCAGCGGGGACACCGCACTAGCTTTCTTT
CASGDTALAFF
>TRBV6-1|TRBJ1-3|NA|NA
TGTGCCAGTAGCTCTGGCGGGATACCTGGAAACACCATATATTTT
CASSSGGIPGNTIYF
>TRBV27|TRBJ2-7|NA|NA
TGTGCCAGCAGGCCGGGGATCTCCTACGAGCAGTACTTC
CASRPGISYEQYF
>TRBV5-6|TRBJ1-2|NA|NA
TGTGCCAGCAGCTTGGAACTGCTCTATGGCTACACCTTC
CASSLELLYGYTF
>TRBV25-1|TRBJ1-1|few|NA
TGTGCCAGCAGTGAATCGGGGGGCTCCTTCGAAGCTTTCTTT
CASSESGGSFEAFF
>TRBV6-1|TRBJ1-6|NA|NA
TGTGCCAGCAGTGAACCCCGCAGGGCTAATTCACCCCTCCACTTT
CASSEPRRANSPLHF
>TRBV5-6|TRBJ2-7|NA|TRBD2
TGTGCCAGCAGCTTGGGCAGCGGGGGATCCTACGAGCAGTACTTC
CASSLGSGGSYEQYF
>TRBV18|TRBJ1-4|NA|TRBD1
TGTGCCAGCTCACGCGGGACAGGGGAAGAAAAACTGTTTTTT
CASSRGTGEEKLFF
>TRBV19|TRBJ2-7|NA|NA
TGTGCCAGTAGTATTGCAACAGGAGCCTACGAGCAGTACTTC
CASSIATGAYEQYF
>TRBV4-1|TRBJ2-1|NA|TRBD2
TGCGCCAGCAGCCAAGATCCTAGCGGGAGGTACAATGAGCAGTTCTTC
CASSQDPSGRYNEQFF
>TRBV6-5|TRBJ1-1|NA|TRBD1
TGTGCCAGCAGACTGGGACAGCCGAACACTGAAGCTTTCTTT
CASRLGQPNTEAFF
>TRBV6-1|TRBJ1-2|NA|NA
TGTGCCAGCAGTGAAGCTGGGGTTGGGAGCTATGGCTACACCTTC
CASSEAGVGSYGYTF
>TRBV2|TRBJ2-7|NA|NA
TGTGCCAGCAGCAAATCCGGGACGGGGTCCTACGAGCAGTACTTC
CASSKSGTGSYEQYF
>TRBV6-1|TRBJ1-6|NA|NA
TGTGCCAGCAGTGAATGGGGGTCACCCCTCCACTTT
CASSEWGSPLHF
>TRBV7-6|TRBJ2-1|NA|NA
TGTGCCAGCAGCCGGGGATCTAATGAGCAGTTCTTC
CASSRGSNEQFF
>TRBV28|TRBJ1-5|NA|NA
TGTGCCACTACCAGTTCCGGGTTGAATCAGCCCCAGCATTTT
CATTSSGLNQPQHF
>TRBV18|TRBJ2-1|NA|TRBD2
TGTGCCAGCTCACCACCCAGCGGGGCCCTTAGCAATGAGCAGTTCTTC
CASSPPSGALSNEQFF
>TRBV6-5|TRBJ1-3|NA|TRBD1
TGTGCCAGCAGTCCTGACAGGGGCCCTGGAAACACCATATATTTT
CASSPDRGPGNTIYF
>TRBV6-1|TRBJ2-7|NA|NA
TGTGCCAGCAGTGCTTTTCGCGGCATAGATAAGAACTACGAGCAGTACTTC
CASSAFRGIDKNYEQYF
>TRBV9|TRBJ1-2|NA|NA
TGTGCCAGCAGCGCCCGAGGCGGCCATGGCTACACCTTC
CASSARGGHGYTF
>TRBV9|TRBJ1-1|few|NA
TGTGCCAGCAGCCCAAGAGATGATTTAAGGAACACTGAAGCTTTCTTT
CASSPRDDLRNTEAFF
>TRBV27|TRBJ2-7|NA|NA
TGTGCCAGCAGTACCCCCTACGAGCAGTACTTC
CASSTPYEQYF
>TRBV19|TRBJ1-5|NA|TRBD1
TGTGCCAGTAGTATATTTGGGAGAGAGGGGACAGGGAATCAGCCCCAGCATTTT
CASSIFGREGTGNQPQHF
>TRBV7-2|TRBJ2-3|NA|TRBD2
TGTGCCAGCAGCTCGGGGGGGAGGAGAGATACGCAGTATTTT
CASSSGGRRDTQYF
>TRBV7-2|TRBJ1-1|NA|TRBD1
TGTGCCAGCAGCTTTCACAGGGGGCCCAACACTGAAGCTTTCTTT
CASSFHRGPNTEAFF
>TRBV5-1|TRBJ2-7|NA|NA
TGCGCCAGCAGCTTGTCCACTCTCTCCTACGAGCAGTACTTC
CASSLSTLSYEQYF
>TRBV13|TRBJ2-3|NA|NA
TGTGCCAGCAGCCGCCCGGGCGCGTCAGATACGCAGTATTTT
CASSRPGASDTQYF
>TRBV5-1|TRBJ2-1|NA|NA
TGCGCCAGCAGCTTCGAGGGTAGCTCCTACAATGAGCAGTTCTTC
CASSFEGSSYNEQFF
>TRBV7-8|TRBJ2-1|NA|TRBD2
TGTGCCAGCAGCAAGACTAGCGGGGGGCCCTCCTACAATGAGCAGTTCTTC
CASSKTSGGPSYNEQFF
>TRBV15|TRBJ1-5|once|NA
TGTGCCACCTCAGGGGCAGATAGCAATCAGCCCCAGCATTTT
CATSGADSNQPQHF
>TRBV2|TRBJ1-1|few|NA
TGTGCCAGTGTGACGACAGACTTGAACACTGAAGCTTTCTTT
CASVTTDLNTEAFF
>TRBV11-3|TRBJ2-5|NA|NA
TGTGCCAGCAGCTTAGAATGCAAGTACTTC
CASSLECKYF
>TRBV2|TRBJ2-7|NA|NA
TGTGCCAGCAGCCCTTACGAGCAGTACTTC
CASSPYEQYF
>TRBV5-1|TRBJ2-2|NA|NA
TGCGCCAGCAGCTTTCCAGAGAACACCGGGGAGCTGTTTTTT
CASSFPENTGELFF
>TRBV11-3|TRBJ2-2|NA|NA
TGTGCCAGCAGCTTCGGTCGTACCGGGGAGCTGTTTTTT
CASSFGRTGELFF
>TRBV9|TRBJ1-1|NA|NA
TGTGCCAGCAGCCAATATAGGTCTGGGATGAACACTGAAGCTTTCTTT
CASSQYRSGMNTEAFF
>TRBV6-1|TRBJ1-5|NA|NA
TGTGCCAGCAGTGGGGGCCCCTTAAAACAGCCCCAGCATTTT
CASSGGPLKQPQHF
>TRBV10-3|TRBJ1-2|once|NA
TGTGCCATCAGTACCGCTGGGACGGCCTATGGCTACACCTTC
CAISTAGTAYGYTF
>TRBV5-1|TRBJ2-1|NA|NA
TGCGCCAGCAGCCCGGGACTCCCCCCCCACAATGAGCAGTTCTTC
CASSPGLPPHNEQFF
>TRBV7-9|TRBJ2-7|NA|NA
TGTGCCAGCAGTTCTGACAACTACGAGCAGTACTTC
CASSSDNYEQYF
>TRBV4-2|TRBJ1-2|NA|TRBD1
TGTGCCAGCAGCCCGACCGGGACAGGGACGACGGGGGGCTATGGCTACACCTTC
CASSPTGTGTTGGYGYTF
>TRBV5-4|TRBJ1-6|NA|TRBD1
TGTGCCAGCAGATCCTCGACAGGGGTGAAGGATTCACCCCTCCACTTT
CASRSSTGVKDSPLHF
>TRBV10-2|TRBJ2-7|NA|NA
TGCGCCAGCAGTACCAATGTCGTGCAGTACTTC
CASSTNVVQYF
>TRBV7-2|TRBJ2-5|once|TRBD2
TGTGCCAGCAGCTTAGTGGGGCGGGGGGCCTTGTACCAAGAGACCCAGTACTTC
CASSLVGRGALYQETQYF
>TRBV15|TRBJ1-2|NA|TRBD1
TGTGCCACCAGCAGACTTCCGGGACAGTCCTATGGCTACACCTTC
CATSRLPGQSYGYTF
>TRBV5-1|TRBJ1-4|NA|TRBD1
TGCGCCAGCAGCTCCACAGGGGAATGGAATGAAAAACTGTTTTTT
CASSSTGEWNEKLFF
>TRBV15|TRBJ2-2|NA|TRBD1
TGTGCCACCAGCAGAGTAGGGACAGGGACCGGGGAGCTGTTTTTT
CATSRVGTGTGELFF
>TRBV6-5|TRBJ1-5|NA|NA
TGTGCCAGCAGTTACTCGAGCAGGGGCAATCAGCCCCAGCATTTT
CASSYSSRGNQPQHF
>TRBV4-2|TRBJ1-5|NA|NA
TGTGCCAGCAGCGGAAGTCACGGGAGAGACTCGAATCAGCCCCAGCATTTT
CASSGSHGRDSNQPQHF